The 22 T cell receptor beta chains in this list originate from one sample, sequenced in a study of shared clonotypes between healthy human individuals. This table comes from immunoSEQ multiplex PCR, and its TCRdb copy is limited to in-frame clones, with some not included. Seen here are about 2.5 million clones, 85% to 95% observed once, and the top ten hold 0.37%. Sequencing input: naive CD4+ T cells from PBMCs. Specified subset: CD45RA+ positively selected. Receptors originate from a man aged 18 to 29 in good health. Some clones in this sample may be carry-over from other donors' samples.

The rearrangement links TRBV5-1 to TRBJ2-1; 7 positions match TRBD1. Germline CDR1 is SGHRS and CDR2 is YFSETQ. Trimming cost V 0 bases and J 9 bases; bases outside gene matches: 9. The CDR3 covers 15 residues. The DNA for the CDR3 is TGCGCCAGCAGCTTGGAGGGGGCCGGTAATGCTGAGCAGTTCTTC. Translating it yields CASSLEGAGNAEQFF.

As concerns this clone: The sample has other DNA sequences that encode this CDR3 too. The genes are TRBV7-9 and TRBJ2-7; TRBD1 agrees at 11 bases. Germline assignment: CDR1 SEHNR and CDR2 FQNEAQ (reference sequence). After removal of 5 bases from V and 1 base from J, the junction contained 4 bases not matched to a gene. There are 15 residues in the CDR3. As DNA, the CDR3 is TGTGCCAGCAGCCTAGGGACAGGGGGATCCTACGAGCAGTACTTC. This sequence encodes CASSLGTGGSYEQYF. The variable domain in full, completed from reference TRBV7-9 and TRBJ2-7, reads DTGVSQNPRHKITKRGQNVTFRCDPISEHNRLYWYRQTLGQGPEFLTYFQNEAQLEKSRLLSDRFSAERPKGSFSTLEIQRTEQGDSAMYLCASSLGTGGSYEQYFGPGTRLTVT.

V usage is TRBV27 and J usage is TRBJ1-2; weak D call: TRBD1 (5 bases). V lost 0 bases and J 2 bases, leaving 10 bases between the germline ends. The germline V gene encodes CDR1 MNHEY and CDR2 SMNVEV (reference sequence). The CDR3 contains 15 residues. This CDR3 reads CASSLSQGGNYGYTF. The CDR3 DNA reads TGTGCCAGCAGTTTATCGCAGGGCGGAAACTATGGCTACACCTTC.

The chain links TRBV10-1 to TRBJ2-3, with 7 bases that match TRBD1. The CDR3 consists of 17 residues. J lost 1 base, V lost 4 bases, and 11 bases had no gene match. Germline CDR1 and CDR2: WNHNN and SYGVQD (reference sequence). The CDR3 protein is CASSGAGTALRTDTQYF. The CDR3 DNA reads TGCGCCAGCAGTGGTGCTGGGACAGCGCTCCGCACAGATACGCAGTATTTT.

This chain links TRBV5-1 with TRBJ2-1; 13 positions match TRBD2. Unmatched junction bases numbered 5, after V lost 1 base and J lost 7 bases. Per the germline V gene, CDR1 is SGHRS and CDR2 is YFSETQ. This CDR3 is built from 16 residues. The CDR3 sequence: CASSLTATSGRNEQFF. The DNA of the CDR3 is TGCGCCAGCAGCTTGACAGCGACTAGCGGGAGGAATGAGCAGTTCTTC.

The chain employs TRBV28 and TRBJ1-2; 8 bases are a match to TRBD1. The germline V gene encodes CDR1 MDHEN and CDR2 SYDVKM. After removal of 2 bases from V and 6 bases from J, the junction contained 17 bases not matched to a gene. This CDR3 is built from 18 residues. CDR3 loop: CASSLVGGQGAFLNGYTF. CDR3 DNA: TGTGCCAGCAGTTTAGTGGGTGGACAGGGAGCCTTCCTTAATGGCTACACCTTC.

The V and J genes are TRBV2 and TRBJ2-3, with a weak D call TRBD1 (6 bases). Germline assignment: CDR1 SNHLY and CDR2 FYNNEI. The CDR3 length is 14 residues. V dropped 4 bases and J dropped 2 bases, with 10 bases sitting between them. CDR3 coding DNA: TGTGCCAGCAGTGGCAGGGGTAACACAGATACGCAGTATTTT. The encoded protein is CASSGRGNTDTQYF.

To note about this clone: The same CDR3 can be traced to other DNA sequences in this sample. The chain couples TRBV5-1 to TRBJ1-5, with D uncertain. Trimming left V 0 bases short and J 4 bases short, with 5 bases between. This CDR3 is 13 amino acids long. Per the germline V gene, CDR1 is SGHRS and CDR2 is YFSETQ. CDR3: CASSLGPNQPQHF. CDR3 DNA: TGCGCCAGCAGCTTGGGGCCTAATCAGCCCCAGCATTTT.

The CDR3 protein is CASSLSGQGNYEQYF. The CDR3 DNA follows: TGTGCCAGCAGTTTGTCGGGACAGGGTAACTACGAGCAGTACTTC. The V call is TRBV28, the J call TRBJ2-7; 9 bases fit TRBD1. Trimming cost V 3 bases and J 3 bases; bases outside gene matches: 6. Germline lookup yields CDR1 MDHEN and CDR2 SYDVKM. This CDR3 is 15 amino acids long.

This clone has a handful of counts. This rearrangement joins TRBV7-6 to TRBJ1-1; D possibly corresponds to TRBD1 (6 bases). CDR3 size: 14 residues. Trimming shortened V by 1 base and J by 4 bases, and 10 bases separated the two germline ends. The V gene's germline CDR1 is SGHVS and CDR2 FNYEAQ. The CDR3 DNA follows: TGTGCCAGCAGCTTAGACAGGGTGAGCACTGAAGCTTTCTTT. The encoded protein is CASSLDRVSTEAFF.

J is TRBJ2-1 and V is TRBV12-5, with D perhaps matching TRBD2 (5 bases). Between the trimmed V and J ends, which lost 5 bases and 9 bases, there was a span of 11 bases. This CDR3 has 12 residues. Looked up from germline, CDR1 is LGHNT and CDR2 is FRNRAP. The CDR3 sequence is CASGPNRGEQFF. The CDR3 DNA reads as TGTGCTAGTGGTCCAAATCGGGGTGAGCAGTTCTTC.

The rearrangement uses TRBV5-1 and TRBJ2-2; D is possibly TRBD2 (5 bases). V was pared by 0 bases and J by 0 bases, with 18 bases between. The CDR3 contains 19 residues. CDR1 is SGHRS and CDR2 is YFSETQ in the germline V gene. In DNA form, the CDR3 reads TGCGCCAGCAGCTTGGCCCTCGGGATCGGCTCCGCGAACACCGGGGAGCTGTTTTTT. Protein sequence: CASSLALGIGSANTGELFF.

The rearrangement uses TRBV5-4 and TRBJ1-3; no definite D call. V was cut by 3 bases and J by 4 bases, with 8 bases left in between. Germline V gene data show CDR1 as SGHNT and CDR2 as YYREEE (reference sequence). The CDR3 has 13 residues. The CDR3 sequence is CASSWDPGNTIYF. CDR3 DNA: TGTGCCAGCAGCTGGGATCCCGGAAACACCATATATTTT.

V and J are TRBV5-1 and TRBJ2-1, with 9 bases identical to TRBD1. The CDR3 has 16 amino acids. CDR1 is SGHRS, CDR2 YFSETQ, per germline. J lost 7 bases, V lost 4 bases, and 12 bases had no gene match. The CDR3 coding sequence is TGCGCCAGCAGCAAACTTCTGGGACAGGGCAGGAATGAGCAGTTCTTC. It yields the protein CASSKLLGQGRNEQFF.

The table lists this clone with a count of one. This rearrangement joins TRBV28 to TRBJ2-1; 7 bases align to TRBD2. The CDR3 covers 12 residues. Trimming cost V 5 bases and J 8 bases; bases outside gene matches: 3. Germline values: CDR1 MDHEN, CDR2 SYDVKM. The CDR3 reads CASSPAGDEQFF. The CDR3 DNA is TGTGCCAGCAGTCCCGCGGGGGATGAGCAGTTCTTC.

V usage is TRBV28 and J usage is TRBJ2-1, with D possibly being TRBD2 (5 bases). Germline values: CDR1 MDHEN, CDR2 SYDVKM. CDR3 length equals 14 residues. Trimming pared 6 bases from V and 8 bases from J, leaving 17 bases between. The chain's CDR3 is CASRGVRALDEQFF. In DNA, the CDR3 is TGTGCCAGCAGGGGAGTCCGGGCCTTAGATGAGCAGTTCTTC. Based on the CDR3 plus reference TRBV28 and TRBJ2-1, the full variable domain is DVKVTQSSRYLVKRTGEKVFLECVQDMDHENMFWYRQDPGLGLRLIYFSYDVKMKEKGDIPEGYSVSREKKERFSLILESASTNQTSMYLCASRGVRALDEQFFGPGTRLTVL.

The chain recombines TRBV5-1 with TRBJ2-7; 7 bases agree with TRBD1. V lost 5 bases and J lost 0; bases outside the gene matches: 5. This CDR3 is built from 14 residues. The V gene's germline CDR1 is SGHRS and CDR2 YFSETQ. The CDR3 DNA sequence: TGCGCCAGCAGGCCGGGACAGCTCTCCTACGAGCAGTACTTC. This translates into CASRPGQLSYEQYF.

This clone was seen a single time. The V gene is TRBV28, the J gene TRBJ2-7; 7 positions match TRBD2. Trimming removed 6 bases from V and 2 bases from J; junction bases left unmatched: 13. Germline CDR1 and CDR2: MDHEN and SYDVKM. The CDR3 runs to 16 residues. The chain's CDR3 is CASSSGGRPAAYEQYF. For the CDR3, the DNA is TGTGCCAGCAGCTCGGGAGGCCGACCAGCGGCCTACGAGCAGTACTTC.

The chain recombines TRBV4-1 with TRBJ2-3, with TRBD2 matching over 11 bases. Germline assignment: CDR1 MGHRA and CDR2 YSYEKL. The V segment lost 2 bases and the J segment 0 bases; nucleotides outside the gene matches: 7. This CDR3 is built from 18 residues. The CDR3 sequence is CASSQSQIAGGSTDTQYF. The CDR3 DNA is TGCGCCAGCAGCCAATCACAAATAGCGGGAGGGAGCACAGATACGCAGTATTTT.

This clone has a single count. The same CDR3 is also encoded by other DNA sequences in this sample. The CDR3 DNA sequence: TGTGCCAGCTCACCCCCGGGGCGAGATACGCAGTATTTT. It codes for CASSPPGRDTQYF. J is TRBJ2-3 and V is TRBV18, with D perhaps matching TRBD1 or TRBD2 (5 bases each). Germline CDR1 reads KGHSH; CDR2 reads LQKENI. This CDR3 region has 13 residues. Trimming took off 3 bases at V and 5 bases at J, with 9 bases between the two ends.

V and J are TRBV10-3 and TRBJ2-5; D gene uncertain. The CDR3 loop spans 12 amino acids. The germline gives CDR1 ENHRY, CDR2 SYGVKD. The V and J ends lost 8 bases and 0 bases respectively, with 7 bases between them. This chain's CDR3 is CAIGIYQETQYF. The CDR3 region has the DNA TGTGCCATCGGGATCTACCAAGAGACCCAGTACTTC.

This rearrangement joins TRBV6-5 to TRBJ2-7; either TRBD1 or TRBD2 may fit D (6 bases each). This CDR3 contains 16 residues. The V gene's germline CDR1 is MNHEY and CDR2 SVGAGI. Trimming shortened V by 2 bases and J by 6 bases, and 20 bases separated the two germline ends. In nucleotides, the CDR3 is TGTGCCAGCAGTTACGGGGGCGGGGTGGTCCCCTCCGAGCAGTACTTC. As protein: CASSYGGGVVPSEQYF.